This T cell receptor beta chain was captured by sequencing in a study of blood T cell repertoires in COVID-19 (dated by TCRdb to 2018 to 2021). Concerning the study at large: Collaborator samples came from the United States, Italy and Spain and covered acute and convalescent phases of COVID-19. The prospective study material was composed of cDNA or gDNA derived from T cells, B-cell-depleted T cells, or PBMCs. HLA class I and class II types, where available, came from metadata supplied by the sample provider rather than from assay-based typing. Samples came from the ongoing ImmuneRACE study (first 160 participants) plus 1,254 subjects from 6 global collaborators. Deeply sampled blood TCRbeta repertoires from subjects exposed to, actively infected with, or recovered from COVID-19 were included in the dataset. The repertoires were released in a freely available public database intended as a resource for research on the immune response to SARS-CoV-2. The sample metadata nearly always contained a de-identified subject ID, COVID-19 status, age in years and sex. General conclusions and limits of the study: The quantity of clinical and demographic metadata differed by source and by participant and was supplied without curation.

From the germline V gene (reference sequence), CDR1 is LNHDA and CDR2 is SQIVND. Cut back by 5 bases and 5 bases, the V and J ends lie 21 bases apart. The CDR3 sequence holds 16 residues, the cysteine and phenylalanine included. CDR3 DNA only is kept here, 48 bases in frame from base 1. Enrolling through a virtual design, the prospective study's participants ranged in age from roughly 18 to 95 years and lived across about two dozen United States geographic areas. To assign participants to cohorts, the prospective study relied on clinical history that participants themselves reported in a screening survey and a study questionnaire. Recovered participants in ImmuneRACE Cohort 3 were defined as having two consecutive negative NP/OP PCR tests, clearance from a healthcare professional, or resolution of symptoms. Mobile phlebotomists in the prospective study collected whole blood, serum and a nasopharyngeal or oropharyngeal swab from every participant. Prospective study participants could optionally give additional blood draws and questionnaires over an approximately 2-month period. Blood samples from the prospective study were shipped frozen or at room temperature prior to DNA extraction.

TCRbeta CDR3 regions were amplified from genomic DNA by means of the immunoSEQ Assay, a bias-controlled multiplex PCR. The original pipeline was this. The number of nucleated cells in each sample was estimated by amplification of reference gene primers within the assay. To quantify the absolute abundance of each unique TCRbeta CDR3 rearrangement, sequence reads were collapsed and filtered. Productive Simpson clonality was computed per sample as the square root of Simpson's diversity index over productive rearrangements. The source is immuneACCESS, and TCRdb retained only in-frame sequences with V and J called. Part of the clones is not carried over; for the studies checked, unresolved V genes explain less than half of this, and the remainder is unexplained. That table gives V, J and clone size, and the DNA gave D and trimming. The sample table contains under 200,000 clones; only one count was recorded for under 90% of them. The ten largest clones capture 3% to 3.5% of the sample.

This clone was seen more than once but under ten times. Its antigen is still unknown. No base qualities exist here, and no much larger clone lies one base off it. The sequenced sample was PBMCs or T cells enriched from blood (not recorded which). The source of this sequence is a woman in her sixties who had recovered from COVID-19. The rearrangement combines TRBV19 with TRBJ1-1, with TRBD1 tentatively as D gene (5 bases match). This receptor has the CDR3 CASSYTSRQGWTEAFF. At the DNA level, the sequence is TGTGCCAGTAGTTACACCTCACGGCAGGGCTGGACTGAAGCTTTCTTT.